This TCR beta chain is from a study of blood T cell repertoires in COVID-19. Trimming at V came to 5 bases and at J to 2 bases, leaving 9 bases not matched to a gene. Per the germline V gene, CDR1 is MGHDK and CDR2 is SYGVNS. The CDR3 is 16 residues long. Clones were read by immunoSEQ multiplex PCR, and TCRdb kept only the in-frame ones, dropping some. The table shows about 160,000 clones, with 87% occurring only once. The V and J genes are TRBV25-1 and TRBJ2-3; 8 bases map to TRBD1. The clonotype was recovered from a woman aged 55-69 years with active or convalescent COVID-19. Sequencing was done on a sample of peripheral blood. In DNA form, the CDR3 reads TGTGCCAGCAGTTTAGACAGGGGTGATTTCACAGATACGCAGTATTTT. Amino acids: CASSLDRGDFTDTQYF.